The present entry profiles one T cell receptor beta chain with its context. It lacks a known antigen. Within one base of it there is no much larger clone, and no base qualities were kept. The sample belongs to a study of shared clonotypes between healthy human individuals (dated by TCRdb to 2020 to 2021). Looking at the study overall: Two women and a few men aged 18 to 49 years were included in the cohort. For each donor, CD4 naive and CD4 memory were each given three plates, CD8 naive was given two plates, and CD8 memory was given one plate. Blood TCR repertoires of roughly five healthy adults were deeply sequenced to estimate repertoire size and the extent of clonotype sharing between individuals. To increase sequencing depth and limit assay-specific biases, different laboratories used diverse techniques to prepare libraries and sequence TCR repertoires. Leukapheresis yielded between about 0.85 and 10 billion PBMCs per donor.

Results the study describes overall, beyond this receptor: Pairwise subsampling led to the expectation that sequencing depth would affect the degree of clonotype sharing among donors. Around 5.4% of naive CD4, roughly 3.5% of naive CD8, approximately 2% of memory CD4, and more than 0.35% of memory CD8 clonotypes were shared across several donors. Sampling was restricted to blood, and TCR repertoires in tissues likely differ from the TCR repertoires found in blood. Incomplete sequencing was indicated by rarefaction of sorted-subset datasets, despite the large sequencing depth. Because the study included a small number of donors, the genetic and exposure-history diversity represented was limited. Clonotypes shared by all four sorted-subset donors showed higher generation probabilities than non-shared clonotypes. Larger estimated clonotype richness was generally found for naive subsets than for memory subsets.

Using the deep immunoSEQ assay, multiplex PCR amplified TCR CDR3 regions from genomic DNA. Extracted genomic DNA from each cell subset was spread evenly across all wells of several immunoSEQ 96-well plates, with each plate serving as a replicate. For sorted subsets, about 210 ng of genomic DNA, equivalent to around 29,000 T cell genomes, went into each replicate PCR. The purified libraries were quantified using a Qubit 3.0 fluorometer, sized with a Bioanalyzer 2100, and then quantified again using the KAPA Library Quantification kit. A separate single-read 150-cycle Illumina NextSeq 550 flow cell was used to sequence each immunoSEQ 96-well plate. Concerning the study's data processing: Because the immunoSEQ output held only junctional sequences and lacked quality scores, the filtering could not match the filtering applied to full-length reads. Sequences were annotated with PyIR, a Python wrapper for IgBLAST v1.9, using IMGT germline references to assign V/J genes and CDR3. Reads with weak V/J assignments (E-value above 1e-6), missing CDR3, stop codons, out-of-frame junctions, or ambiguous translated residues were removed. A V3J clonotype was defined by an identical inferred V gene, J gene, and CDR3 amino acid sequence. Percentage overlap between repertoires was calculated by dividing the number of shared unique clonotypes by the size of the smaller repertoire. Repertoire richness was assessed with RTK rarefaction, the Chao1 estimator, and Recon v2.1 estimates of unobserved clonotypes. For all TCRbeta clonotypes obtained by the gDNA method from a handful of donors, generation probabilities were computed with OLGA. In TCRdb, the immuneACCESS table is reduced to in-frame sequences with V and J assigned. These tables do not hold every clone; where another copy was compared, an unresolved V gene accounts for under half, and the others remain unexplained. For V, J and clone size, that table is used; D and trimming come from the DNA. Across this sample there are about 1 million clones, with about four fifths seen only once. More than 0.5% of the sample rests with the top ten.

The donors were healthy, HIV-negative adults who had no recently reported acute infections or vaccinations. All donors were Caucasian adults living in Nashville, Tennessee, USA. CD4+ T cells were enriched through magnetic negative selection, after which naive cells were positively selected on CD45RA and the remaining negative fraction served as the memory subset. Blood was collected by leukapheresis, and PBMCs were isolated by Ficoll-Histopaque density gradient centrifugation and then cryopreserved in liquid nitrogen vapor phase. Analytical flow cytometry was used to check the purity and quantity of every magnetically sorted T cell population. From each sorted fraction, genomic DNA was isolated and quantified by UV absorbance on a Nanodrop 2000c. The CDR3 covers 14 residues, taking in both the cysteine and the phenylalanine. The sequence is cut down to CDR3 DNA, 42 bases in frame from base 1. Reading the germline V gene (reference sequence) gives CDR1 MNHEY and CDR2 SMNVEV. The junction carries 15 bases between V and J, which are trimmed by 6 bases and 4 bases respectively.

The sample comprised memory CD4+ T cells from PBMCs. This specimen's cell subset or site label, interpreted: CD45RA-negative fraction. This TCR came from a man aged 18 to 29 in good health. Some clones in this sample may be carry-over from other donors' samples. The rearrangement joined TRBV27 to TRBJ1-2; the D region possibly corresponds to TRBD1 (6 bases align). The nucleotide sequence is given as TGTGCCAGCAGCACAGCGACAGGCCTCTATGGCTACACCTTC. This sequence encodes CASSTATGLYGYTF.